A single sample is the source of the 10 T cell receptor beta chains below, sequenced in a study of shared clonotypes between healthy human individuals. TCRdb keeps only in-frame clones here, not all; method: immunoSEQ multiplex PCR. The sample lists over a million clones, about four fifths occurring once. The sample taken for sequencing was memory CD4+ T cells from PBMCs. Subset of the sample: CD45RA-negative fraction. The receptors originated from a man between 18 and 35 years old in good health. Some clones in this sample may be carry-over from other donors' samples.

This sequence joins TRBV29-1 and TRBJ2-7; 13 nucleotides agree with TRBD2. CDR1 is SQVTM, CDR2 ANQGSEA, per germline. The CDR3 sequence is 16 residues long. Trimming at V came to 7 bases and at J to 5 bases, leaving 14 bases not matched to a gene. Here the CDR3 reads CSATGTSGNRYDEQYF. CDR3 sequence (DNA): TGCAGCGCCACCGGGACTAGCGGGAACAGGTACGACGAGCAGTACTTC.

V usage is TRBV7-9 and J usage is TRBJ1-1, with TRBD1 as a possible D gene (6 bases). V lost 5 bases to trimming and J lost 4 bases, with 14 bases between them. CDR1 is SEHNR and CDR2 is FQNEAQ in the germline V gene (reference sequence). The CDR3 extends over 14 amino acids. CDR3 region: CASSPDSRGTEAFF. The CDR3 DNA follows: TGTGCCAGCAGCCCGGACAGCAGAGGCACTGAAGCTTTCTTT.

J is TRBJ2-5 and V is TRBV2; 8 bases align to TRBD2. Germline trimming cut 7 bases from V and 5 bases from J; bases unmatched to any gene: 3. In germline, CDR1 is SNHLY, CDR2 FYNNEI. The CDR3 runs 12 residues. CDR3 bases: TGTGCCAGCACTGCGGGAGGTGAGACCCAGTACTTC. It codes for CASTAGGETQYF.

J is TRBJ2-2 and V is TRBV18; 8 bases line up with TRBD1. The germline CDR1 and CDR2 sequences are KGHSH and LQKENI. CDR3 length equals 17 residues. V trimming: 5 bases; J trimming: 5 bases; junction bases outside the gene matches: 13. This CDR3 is CASSALLQGARTGELFF. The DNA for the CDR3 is TGTGCCAGCTCAGCGCTCCTCCAGGGGGCAAGAACCGGGGAGCTGTTTTTT.

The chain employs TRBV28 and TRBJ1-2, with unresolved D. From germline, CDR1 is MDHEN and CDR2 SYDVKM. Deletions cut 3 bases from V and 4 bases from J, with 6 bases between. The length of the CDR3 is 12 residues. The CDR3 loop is CASSFEVYGYTF. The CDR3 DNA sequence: TGTGCCAGCAGTTTTGAGGTCTATGGCTACACCTTC.

The CDR3 DNA reads TGTGCCAGCAGCTTCGTGGTAGCGCCCTACAATGAGCAGTTCTTC. Its protein product is CASSFVVAPYNEQFF. The chain uses TRBV11-2 and TRBJ2-1; D possibly corresponds to TRBD2 (5 bases). V was pared by 3 bases and J by 2 bases, with 11 bases between. Germline V CDR1 and CDR2: SGHAT, FQNNGV. This CDR3 spans 15 amino acids.

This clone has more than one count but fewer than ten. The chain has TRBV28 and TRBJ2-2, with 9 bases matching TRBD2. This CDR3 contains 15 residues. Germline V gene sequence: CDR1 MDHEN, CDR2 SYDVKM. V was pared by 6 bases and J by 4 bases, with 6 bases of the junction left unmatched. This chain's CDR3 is CASSSREGPTGELFF. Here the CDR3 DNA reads TGTGCCAGCAGCTCGCGGGAGGGCCCCACCGGGGAGCTGTTTTTT.

The CDR3, as DNA: TGCGCCAGCAGCTTGATCAGTCCGGAGGCCGAGCAGTACTTC. Translating it yields CASSLISPEAEQYF. The rearrangement uses TRBV5-1 and TRBJ2-7, with D tentatively TRBD2 (5 bases). CDR1 is SGHRS, CDR2 YFSETQ, per germline. V was pared by 1 base and J by 6 bases, with 14 bases between. CDR3 length equals 14 residues.

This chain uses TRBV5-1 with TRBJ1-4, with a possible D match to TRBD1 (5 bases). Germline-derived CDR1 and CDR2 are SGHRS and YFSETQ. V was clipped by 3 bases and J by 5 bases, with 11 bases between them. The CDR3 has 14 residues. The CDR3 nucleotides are TGCGCCAGCAGCTATGGACGGGGGAATGAAAAACTGTTTTTT. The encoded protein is CASSYGRGNEKLFF. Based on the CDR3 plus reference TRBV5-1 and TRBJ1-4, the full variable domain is KAGVTQTPRYLIKTRGQQVTLSCSPISGHRSVSWYQQTPGQGLQFLFEYFSETQRNKGNFPGRFSGRQFSNSRSEMNVSTLELGDSALYLCASSYGRGNEKLFFGSGTQLSVL.

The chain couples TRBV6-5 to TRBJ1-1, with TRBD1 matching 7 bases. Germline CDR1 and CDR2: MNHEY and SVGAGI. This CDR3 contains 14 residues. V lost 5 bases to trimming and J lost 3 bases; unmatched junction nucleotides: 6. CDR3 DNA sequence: TGTGCCAGCAGTCGGACAGGAGGGGACACTGAAGCTTTCTTT. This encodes CASSRTGGDTEAFF.